A single sample gave rise to the 26 T cell receptor beta chains below, sequenced in a study of blood T cell repertoires in COVID-19. Profiling relied on immunoSEQ multiplex PCR, and the TCRdb table lists in-frame clones only, not all of them. The data contain roughly 160,000 clones, around 80% of them singletons. What was sequenced was PBMCs or T cells enriched from blood (not recorded which). Receptors originate from an older woman who had recovered from COVID-19.

The chain is built from TRBV19 and TRBJ2-3; TRBD2 is a possible D gene (5 bases). The CDR3 loop spans 12 amino acids. V lost 5 bases, J lost 4 bases, and 7 bases lay in between. Germline V gives CDR1 LNHDA, CDR2 SQIVND (reference sequence). DNA of the CDR3: TGTGCCAGTAGTCGGACTGCAGATACGCAGTATTTT. This sequence encodes CASSRTADTQYF.

The gene calls are TRBV7-9 and TRBJ2-3, with 9 bases that match TRBD1. The CDR3 is 15 amino acids. The V gene's germline CDR1 is SEHNR and CDR2 FQNEAQ (reference sequence). V shed 6 bases, J shed 7 bases, and the junction held 11 bases outside the gene matches. CDR3 sequence: CASSHPGQGWNTQYF. In nucleotides, the CDR3 is TGTGCCAGCAGTCATCCGGGACAGGGTTGGAATACGCAGTATTTT.

V and J are TRBV23-1 and TRBJ1-2, with no clear D. TRBV23-1 is annotated as an ORF whose role is uncertain. This CDR3 has 16 amino acids. V lost 3 bases to trimming and J lost 5 bases, with 19 bases between them. The CDR3 DNA reads TGCGCCAGCAGTCAGATACTAGAGGAGAAGGGTTATGGCTACACCTTC. The encoded protein is CASSQILEEKGYGYTF.

In DNA, the CDR3 is TGTGCCAGCAGCTCCTTTGGCAGGGTAGAGACCCAGTACTTC. This translates into CASSSFGRVETQYF. The chain recombines TRBV7-2 with TRBJ2-5; tentative D call: TRBD1 (5 bases). Germline V gene sequence: CDR1 SGHTA, CDR2 FQGNSA. V lost 4 bases to trimming and J lost 4 bases, with 13 bases between them. This CDR3 has 14 amino acids.

The rearrangement uses TRBV6-5 and TRBJ2-7; 7 nucleotides match TRBD1. CDR3 length: 13 amino acids. V lost 5 bases, J lost 2 bases, and 3 bases stayed unmatched. CDR1 is MNHEY, CDR2 SVGAGI, per germline. The CDR3 reads CASSQGVTYEQYF. DNA for the CDR3: TGTGCCAGCAGTCAGGGGGTAACCTACGAGCAGTACTTC.

V gene TRBV9 combines with J gene TRBJ2-1, with 9 bases lining up with TRBD1. The CDR3 covers 13 residues. Germline CDR1 reads SGDLS; CDR2 reads YYNGEE. The ends lost 2 bases at V and 10 bases at J; junction bases unmatched: 4. CDR3 sequence reads: CASSVGTGIEQFF. The CDR3 DNA reads as TGTGCCAGCAGCGTGGGGACAGGGATCGAGCAGTTCTTC.

The table lists this clone with a count of one. The rearrangement uses TRBV5-1 and TRBJ2-1; 9 nucleotides align to TRBD1. Trimming at V came to 2 bases and at J to 8 bases, leaving 8 bases not matched to a gene. Germline CDR1 SGHRS, CDR2 YFSETQ. This CDR3 is 15 amino acids long. CDR3 region: CASSFRDRDWDEQFF. CDR3 coding DNA: TGCGCCAGCAGCTTCCGGGACAGGGATTGGGATGAGCAGTTCTTC.

In its sample, this clone was seen a few times. The V and J genes are TRBV19 and TRBJ1-1; 8 bases agree with TRBD1. Germline CDR1 reads LNHDA; CDR2 reads SQIVND (reference sequence). This CDR3 contains 15 residues. The V gene end was trimmed by 5 bases and the J gene end by 1 base; junction bases not matched to a gene: 6. CDR3 coding DNA: TGTGCCAGTAGTTTCTTCACAGGGGGGAACACTGAAGCTTTCTTT. Its translation: CASSFFTGGNTEAFF.

J is TRBJ1-6 and V is TRBV10-2; TRBD1 is a possible D gene (6 bases). CDR1 and CDR2 from the germline V gene are WSHSY and SAAADI. The CDR3 is 14 residues long. Deletions cut 5 bases from V and 8 bases from J, with 13 bases between. CDR3: CASSWDMGDSPLHF. Here the CDR3 DNA reads TGCGCCAGCAGTTGGGACATGGGGGATTCACCCCTCCACTTT.

V usage is TRBV6-1 and J usage is TRBJ2-7; TRBD2 agrees at 12 bases. The CDR3 consists of 17 residues. With V trimmed by 1 base and J by 3 bases, 7 bases remained unmatched. Per the germline V gene, CDR1 is MNHNS and CDR2 is SASEGT. The DNA of the CDR3 is TGTGCCAGCAGTGAAGGTGCTAGCGGGAGGGCCGGCTACGAGCAGTACTTC. Encoded protein: CASSEGASGRAGYEQYF.

The chain recombines TRBV30 with TRBJ1-5; no reliable D call. V was trimmed by 0 bases and J by 1 base, leaving 7 bases between them. Germline CDR1 GTSNPN, CDR2 SVGIG (reference sequence). This CDR3 has 14 amino acids. The CDR3 protein is CAWSVPVSNQPQHF. In DNA, the CDR3 is TGTGCCTGGAGTGTCCCAGTCAGCAATCAGCCCCAGCATTTT.

The genes are TRBV5-4 and TRBJ2-1; TRBD2 might be the D (6 bases). CDR1 SGHNT and CDR2 YYREEE come from the germline V gene (reference sequence). CDR3 length equals 15 residues. Trimming removed 10 bases from V and 0 bases from J, with 17 bases in between. The CDR3 region has the DNA TGTGCCGACAGCCTTGGGGGGAGCTCCTACAATGAGCAGTTCTTC. Protein: CADSLGGSSYNEQFF.

The J gene is TRBJ2-3, the V gene TRBV5-1; either TRBD1 or TRBD2 may supply D (6 bases each). The CDR3 contains 16 residues. The germline V gene has CDR1 SGHRS and CDR2 YFSETQ. Deletions cut 4 bases from V and 4 bases from J, with 19 bases between. The CDR3 coding sequence is TGCGCCAGCAGCCTGGGACTCCCCAGGGGAGCAGATACGCAGTATTTT. Residues: CASSLGLPRGADTQYF.

The sample holds a few counts of this clone. V and J are TRBV2 and TRBJ2-3, with 10 positions matching TRBD2. With 4 bases clipped from V and 4 bases from J, the junction kept 5 bases outside the gene matches. The CDR3 is 15 amino acids. Germline V gives CDR1 SNHLY, CDR2 FYNNEI. The chain's CDR3 is CASSVSGGRADTQYF. For the CDR3, the DNA is TGTGCCAGCAGTGTTAGCGGGGGGAGAGCAGATACGCAGTATTTT. The variable domain in full, completed from reference TRBV2 and TRBJ2-3, reads EPEVTQTPSHQVTQMGQEVILRCVPISNHLYFYWYRQILGQKVEFLVSFYNNEISEKSEIFDDQFSVERPDGSNFTLKIRSTKLEDSAMYFCASSVSGGRADTQYFGPGTRLTVL.

The V call is TRBV4-2, the J call TRBJ2-7; 8 bases line up with TRBD2. The CDR3 totals 18 residues. V gave up 1 base and J gave up 4 bases; unmatched junction bases: 15. The germline gives CDR1 LGHNA, CDR2 YNFKEQ. The DNA of the CDR3 is TGTGCCAGCAGCCAAGGGGTATCGGCGGGGGGCCTCACGTACGAGCAGTACTTC. This sequence encodes CASSQGVSAGGLTYEQYF.

The rearrangement uses TRBV7-3 and TRBJ2-1; tentative D call: TRBD2 (5 bases). The CDR3 consists of 15 residues. The V end lost 3 bases, the J end lost 0 bases, and 9 bases lay between the germline ends. Germline assignment: CDR1 SGHTA and CDR2 FQGTGA. The DNA of the CDR3 is TGTGCCAGCAGCTTGGAGGTTAGCTCCTACAATGAGCAGTTCTTC. It translates to CASSLEVSSYNEQFF.

The chain combines TRBV11-2 with TRBJ2-5; TRBD1 matches 8 bases. This CDR3 spans 15 amino acids. V was clipped by 1 base and J by 1 base; unmatched bases: 2. CDR1 is SGHAT and CDR2 is FQNNGV in the germline V gene. The CDR3 DNA reads as TGTGCCAGCAGCTTAGGGGACAGGCTCCAAGAGACCCAGTACTTC. Translation gives CASSLGDRLQETQYF.

The rearrangement joins TRBV29-1 to TRBJ1-1, with TRBD1 matching 7 bases. The CDR3 extends over 14 amino acids. V dropped 2 bases and J dropped 2; count of bases not matched to a gene: 5. In germline, CDR1 is SQVTM, CDR2 ANQGSEA. The CDR3 DNA is TGCAGCGTTGAAAAGACAGGGTCTAACACTGAAGCTTTCTTT. This gives the protein CSVEKTGSNTEAFF.

V gene TRBV6-1 combines with J gene TRBJ2-7; perhaps TRBD2 as D (6 bases). This CDR3 has 12 amino acids. The V end lost 6 bases, the J end lost 3 bases, and 9 bases lay between the germline ends. The germline V gene encodes CDR1 MNHNS and CDR2 SASEGT. CDR3 loop: CASRSGDYEQYF. CDR3 nucleotide sequence: TGTGCCAGCAGGTCGGGGGACTACGAGCAGTACTTC.

This clone was detected a few times. CDR3 in amino acids: CASRVKNTEAFF. For the CDR3, the DNA is TGTGCCAGCCGTGTAAAGAACACTGAAGCTTTCTTT. V gene TRBV5-8 combines with J gene TRBJ1-1; D unresolved. The CDR3 is 12 residues long. In germline, CDR1 is SGHTS, CDR2 YDEGEE. V shed 7 bases and J shed 1 base, with 8 bases lying between them.

The chain combines TRBV2 with TRBJ2-7; D is ambiguous. The CDR3 totals 13 residues. The germline V and J ends were trimmed by 3 bases and 0 bases, with 6 bases remaining between them. Germline V CDR1 and CDR2: SNHLY, FYNNEI. The CDR3 bases are TGTGCCAGCAGTGAGATAGTCTCCTACGAGCAGTACTTC. It codes for CASSEIVSYEQYF.

CDR3 DNA sequence: TGCGCCAGCAGCTCTCGGGGGGCTAGACCTGAAAAACTGTTTTTT. It codes for CASSSRGARPEKLFF. The chain employs TRBV5-1 and TRBJ1-4; possibly TRBD1 for D (6 bases). Germline CDR1 reads SGHRS; CDR2 reads YFSETQ. V lost 3 bases and J 7 bases, leaving 16 bases between the germline ends. The CDR3 is made up of 15 amino acids.

The V gene is TRBV7-2, the J gene TRBJ2-2; D is ambiguous. V lost 6 bases and J lost 2, with 13 bases in between. The CDR3 runs to 15 residues. CDR1 and CDR2 (germline): SGHTA, FQGNSA. CDR3: CASSPHQANTGELFF. CDR3 bases: TGTGCCAGCAGTCCCCACCAGGCAAACACCGGGGAGCTGTTTTTT.

The CDR3 nucleotides read TGTGCCAGCAGTGATGTCGGGGGGGGTACTGAAGCTTTCTTT. As protein: CASSDVGGGTEAFF. The chain combines TRBV25-1 with TRBJ1-1; possible D gene TRBD1, 5 bases. In germline, CDR1 is MGHDK, CDR2 SYGVNS. This CDR3 spans 14 amino acids. V dropped 3 bases and J dropped 5 bases, with 13 bases sitting between them.

This clone has only a few counts. The chain is built from TRBV27 and TRBJ2-3, with TRBD2 matching over 13 bases. V was clipped by 2 bases and J by 6 bases; unmatched bases: 8. The CDR3 totals 17 residues. CDR1 and CDR2 (germline): MNHEY, SMNVEV (reference sequence). Here the CDR3 reads CASSLHGLAGVKDTQYF. The CDR3, as DNA: TGTGCCAGCAGTTTACACGGACTAGCGGGAGTAAAGGATACGCAGTATTTT.

The genes are TRBV3-1 (or the pseudogene TRBV3-2) and TRBJ1-4; possibly TRBD1 for D (5 bases). This CDR3 comprises 15 residues. In germline, CDR1 is LGHDT, CDR2 YNNKEL (reference sequence). Trimming shortened V by 1 base and J by 10 bases, and 16 bases separated the two germline ends. CDR3 DNA sequence: TGTGCCAGCAGCCAAGGTTTTCCACCCGGGGGAAAACTGTTTTTT. It specifies CASSQGFPPGGKLFF.